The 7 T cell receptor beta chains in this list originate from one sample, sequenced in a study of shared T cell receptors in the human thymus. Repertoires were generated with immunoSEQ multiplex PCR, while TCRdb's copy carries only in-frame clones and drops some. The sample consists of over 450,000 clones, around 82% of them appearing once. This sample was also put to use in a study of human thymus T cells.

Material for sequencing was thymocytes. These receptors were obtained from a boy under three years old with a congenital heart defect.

CDR3 sequence: CASSQGGSSGRAWKETQYF. The DNA for the CDR3 is TGTGCCAGCAGCCAAGGAGGATCTAGCGGGAGGGCCTGGAAGGAGACCCAGTACTTC. This chain uses TRBV4-2 with TRBJ2-5; 12 bases are shared with TRBD2. CDR3 length equals 19 residues. V trimming: 1 base; J trimming: 5 bases; junction bases outside the gene matches: 14. The germline V gene has CDR1 LGHNA and CDR2 YNFKEQ.

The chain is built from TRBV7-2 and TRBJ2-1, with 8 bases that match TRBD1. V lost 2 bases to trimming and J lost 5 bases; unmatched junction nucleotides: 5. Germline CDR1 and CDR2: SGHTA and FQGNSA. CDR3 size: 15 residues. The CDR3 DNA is TGTGCCAGCAGCTTAAAACGGGACAGGAACAATGAGCAGTTCTTC. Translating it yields CASSLKRDRNNEQFF.

CDR3 nucleotide sequence: TGTGCCAGCAGGGCCGATTCGGGAGGGGAGAACTATGGCTACACCTTC. Its translation: CASRADSGGENYGYTF. The chain has TRBV6-4 and TRBJ1-2, with D perhaps TRBD1 (5 bases). V lost 6 bases and J lost 2, with 19 bases in between. The V gene's germline CDR1 is MRHNA and CDR2 SNTAGT. The CDR3 totals 16 residues.

The CDR3 DNA follows: TGTGCCAGCAGCTTACTCCGCGGGAGGGCGAACACCGGGGAGCTGTTTTTT. Translating it yields CASSLLRGRANTGELFF. The chain is built from TRBV7-2 and TRBJ2-2; TRBD2 matches at 9 bases. Germline lookup yields CDR1 SGHTA and CDR2 FQGNSA. This CDR3 region has 17 residues. Losses at the gene ends were 2 bases for V and 0 bases for J; bases not matched to a gene: 4.

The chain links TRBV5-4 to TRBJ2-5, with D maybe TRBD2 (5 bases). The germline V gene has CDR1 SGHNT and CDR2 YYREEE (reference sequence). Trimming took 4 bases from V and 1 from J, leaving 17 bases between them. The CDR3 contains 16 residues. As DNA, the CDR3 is TGTGCCAGCAGCCCCTCGGGGTTGGGTCCCCAAGAGACCCAGTACTTC. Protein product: CASSPSGLGPQETQYF.

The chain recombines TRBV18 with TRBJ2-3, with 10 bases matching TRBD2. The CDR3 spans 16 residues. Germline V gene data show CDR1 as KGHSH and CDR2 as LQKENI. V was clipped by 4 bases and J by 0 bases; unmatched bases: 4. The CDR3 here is CASSLTSGQSTDTQYF. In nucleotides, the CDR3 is TGTGCCAGCTCACTGACTAGCGGGCAGAGCACAGATACGCAGTATTTT.

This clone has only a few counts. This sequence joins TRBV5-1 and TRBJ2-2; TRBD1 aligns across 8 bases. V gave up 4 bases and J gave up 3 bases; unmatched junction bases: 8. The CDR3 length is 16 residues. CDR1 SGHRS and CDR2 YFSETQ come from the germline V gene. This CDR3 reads CASSQKDRVYTGELFF. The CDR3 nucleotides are TGCGCCAGCAGCCAAAAGGACAGGGTTTACACCGGGGAGCTGTTTTTT.